Each of the 8 T cell receptor beta chains below was sequenced from the same sample in a study of tumor and adjacent non-tumor tissue in lung cancer. No cell sorting was done before RNA was extracted from the tissue. TCRbeta libraries were built with three rounds of nested PCR, modified from ARM-PCR. TCRdb processed the multiplex PCR reads anew with MiXCR; each CDR3 protein has one entry. The repertoire holds roughly 220,000 distinct CDR3 sequences, with roughly 70% as singletons. The specimen sequenced was lung tumor tissue. All receptors derive from a man aged 60 to 69 with non-small cell lung cancer.

A note on this clonotype: A much larger clone is a single base away; this may be a read error. Here the CDR3 DNA reads TGCAGCGTCAGAAACAATGAGCAGTTCTTC. Amino acid sequence: CSVRNNEQFF. The chain employs TRBV29-1 and TRBJ2-1; no firm D call. Germline V gene data show CDR1 as SQVTM and CDR2 as ANQGSEA. V gave up 6 bases and J gave up 5 bases, with 5 bases separating them. The CDR3 contains 10 residues.

This clonotype appeared a few times. A single base separates this from a much larger clone, so it may be a read error. The chain is built from TRBV11-3 and TRBJ2-5; no clear D gene. Germline CDR1 reads SGHNT; CDR2 reads YENEEA. The length of the CDR3 is 14 residues. DNA of the CDR3: TGTGGCAGCAGCTTAGCCTATAACGGGGAGACCCAGTACTTC. It yields the protein CGSSLAYNGETQYF.

About this clonotype itself: A much larger clone sits a single nucleotide away, making a read error possible. Without the conserved terminal phenylalanine or tryptophan, this CDR3 likely stems from a read error. The gene calls are TRBV20-1 and TRBJ2-1; D gene uncertain. The CDR3 runs 11 residues. Germline CDR1 and CDR2: DFQATT and SNEGSKA (reference sequence). Trimming pared 3 bases from V and 9 bases from J, leaving 9 bases between. The CDR3 region has the DNA TGCAGTGCTAGCCCTTTTAGTGAGCAGTTCTCC. It specifies CSASPFSEQFS.

This clonotype was detected only once. At one boundary the junction diverges from the germline segment, which might be a read error. Written as DNA, the CDR3 is TGTGTCAGCAGCCTAGACCCCCCCCCGGCAGATATGCAGTATTTT. The encoded protein is CVSSLDPPPADMQYF. This sequence joins TRBV11-3 and TRBJ2-3; D unresolved. This CDR3 has 15 amino acids. Per germline, CDR1 SGHNT and CDR2 YENEEA.

On this clonotype: A read error may account for a junction end that differs from germline. This chain joins TRBV11-2 and TRBJ1-5; tentatively, D is TRBD1 (6 bases). CDR1 and CDR2 (germline): SGHAT, FQNNGV. The CDR3 has 13 residues. The CDR3 bases are TGTGTCAGCAGCAAATACAGGGATCAGCCCAAGCATTTT. Residues: CVSSKYRDQPKHF.

A note on this clonotype: One junction end does not reproduce the germline sequence, and a read error may be involved. The J gene is TRBJ2-3, the V gene TRBV5-6, with D perhaps matching TRBD2 (5 bases). The CDR3 length is 13 residues. CDR1 and CDR2 from the germline V gene are SGHDT and YYEEEE. The CDR3 DNA sequence: TGTACCAGCAGCTTGGCCGGGGCAGATACGCAGTATTTT. Its protein is CTSSLAGADTQYF.

Concerning this clonotype: One end of the junction fails to match germline, which may point to a read error. The V call is TRBV20-1, the J call TRBJ2-1, with 8 bases fitting TRBD1. The CDR3 covers 14 residues. Germline V gene data show CDR1 as DFQATT and CDR2 as SNEGSKA (reference sequence). In DNA form, the CDR3 reads TGCAGTGTCATGACCAGGACAGGGCACAATGATCAGTTCTTC. Encoded protein: CSVMTRTGHNDQFF.

Worth noting for this clonotype: With a much larger clone just one base away, this may be a read error. The chain links TRBV29-1 to TRBJ1-3; 9 bases are shared with TRBD1. The length of the CDR3 is 13 residues. CDR1 and CDR2 (germline): SQVTM, ANQGSEA. V lost 4 bases to trimming and J lost 3 bases; unmatched junction nucleotides: 1. The CDR3 sequence: CSVVGQGGNTIYF. Here the CDR3 DNA reads TGCAGCGTTGTGGGACAGGGTGGAAACACCATATATTTT.